This T cell receptor beta chain comes out of a study of cytomegalovirus exposure and HLA in healthy donors. Trimming pared 4 bases from V and 5 bases from J, leaving 14 bases between. This CDR3 spans 14 amino acids. The V gene's germline CDR1 is SGHTS and CDR2 YDEGEE. A multiplex PCR was run with 60 Vbeta primers and 13 Jbeta primers. TCRdb keeps only in-frame clones here, not all; method: immunoSEQ multiplex PCR. The sample lists about 170,000 clones; 80% were seen once. The sample comprised PBMCs. The chain combines TRBV5-8 with TRBJ2-3; D is unclear. The receptor was isolated from a woman in her 50s in good health and CMV-seropositive. This CDR3 reads CASSTNRPLDTQYF. DNA for the CDR3: TGTGCCAGCAGCACAAATCGTCCTCTAGATACGCAGTATTTT.